The rows below give T cell receptor beta chains drawn from one sample of a study of beta chain features in type 1 diabetes. Method: immunoSEQ multiplex PCR; TCRdb's copy keeps in-frame clones and lacks some. Among about 150,000 clones listed, approximately 10% were seen once. The sequenced sample was central memory CD4+ T cells from blood. Every receptor here comes from a man aged 25 to 45 with type 1 diabetes. Each CDR3 is given with its conserved first and last residue. Fields, in order: V gene, clone size, J gene, D gene, CDR3 DNA, CDR3 protein. A D gene is named only where the DNA matches it firmly. Not every row has a clone size; where given, it reads once, few, many or a size class.

v_gene: TRBV7-9
abundance: few
j_gene: TRBJ2-1
d_gene: .
CDR3nt: TGTGCCAGCAGTCATAAACCGGGATCTGAGCAGTTCTTC
CDR3aa: CASSHKPGSEQFF

v_gene: TRBV27
abundance: .
j_gene: TRBJ2-5
d_gene: TRBD1
CDR3nt: TGTGCCAGCACCAAACACTCCAGGGGGCGTCGAGAGACCCAGTACTTC
CDR3aa: CASTKHSRGRRETQYF

v_gene: TRBV28
abundance: .
j_gene: TRBJ2-7
d_gene: TRBD1
CDR3nt: TGTGCCAGCAGTTCCGCCGGGACAGGGCTGCCCGAGCAGTACTTC
CDR3aa: CASSSAGTGLPEQYF

v_gene: TRBV7-9
abundance: few
j_gene: TRBJ2-1
d_gene: .
CDR3nt: TGTGCCAGCAGTTTCCAGGCGGAGCAGTTCTTC
CDR3aa: CASSFQAEQFF

v_gene: TRBV7-2
abundance: .
j_gene: TRBJ2-7
d_gene: TRBD2
CDR3nt: TGTGCCAGCAGACGACTAGCGGGGGTCTCCTACGAGCAGTACTTC
CDR3aa: CASRRLAGVSYEQYF

v_gene: TRBV6-1
abundance: few
j_gene: TRBJ1-2
d_gene: TRBD1
CDR3nt: TGTGCCAGCAGTGAAGACAGGGGGTATGGCTATGGCTACACCTTC
CDR3aa: CASSEDRGYGYGYTF

v_gene: TRBV27
abundance: .
j_gene: TRBJ2-6
d_gene: .
CDR3nt: TGTGCCAGCAGATCAGGGTTTGGGGCCAACGTCCTGACTTTC
CDR3aa: CASRSGFGANVLTF

v_gene: TRBV2
abundance: few
j_gene: TRBJ1-1
d_gene: TRBD1
CDR3nt: TGTGCCAGCAGAGCAACAGGGGCGAGTATCACTGAAGCTTTCTTT
CDR3aa: CASRATGASITEAFF

v_gene: TRBV7-2
abundance: few
j_gene: TRBJ2-5
d_gene: .
CDR3nt: TGTGCCAGCAGCTTCAGGGAAGCGTCGGAGACCCAGTACTTC
CDR3aa: CASSFREASETQYF

v_gene: TRBV5-1
abundance: few
j_gene: TRBJ2-1
d_gene: .
CDR3nt: TGCGCCAGCAGCTTGGGGGTCGCGGAGAAGCAGTTCTTC
CDR3aa: CASSLGVAEKQFF

v_gene: TRBV13
abundance: few
j_gene: TRBJ1-2
d_gene: .
CDR3nt: TGTGCCAGCAGCTTGGGCAGGCCAACACCCTATGGCTACACCTTC
CDR3aa: CASSLGRPTPYGYTF

v_gene: TRBV29-1
abundance: .
j_gene: TRBJ2-3
d_gene: .
CDR3nt: TGCAGCGTGGAAGGCGTAATGACTAGTCTGAGCACAGATACGCAGTATTTT
CDR3aa: CSVEGVMTSLSTDTQYF

v_gene: TRBV7-6
abundance: .
j_gene: TRBJ2-1
d_gene: TRBD2
CDR3nt: TGTGCCAGCAGCACGACTAGCGGGGGTTACAATGAGCAGTTCTTC
CDR3aa: CASSTTSGGYNEQFF

v_gene: TRBV5-4
abundance: .
j_gene: TRBJ1-2
d_gene: .
CDR3nt: TGTGCCAGCACGGAGGGGCTCCGGAACTATGGCTACACCTTC
CDR3aa: CASTEGLRNYGYTF

v_gene: TRBV7-9
abundance: few
j_gene: TRBJ2-1
d_gene: TRBD2
CDR3nt: TGTGCCAGCAGCGATCCCGGGGGACTACAGGGCGGGAGGTACAATGAGCAGTTCTTC
CDR3aa: CASSDPGGLQGGRYNEQFF

v_gene: TRBV2
abundance: .
j_gene: TRBJ2-7
d_gene: .
CDR3nt: TGTGCCAGCAGTGAAGACAGGGCGGGTGAGCAGTACTTC
CDR3aa: CASSEDRAGEQYF

v_gene: TRBV7-9
abundance: few
j_gene: TRBJ2-7
d_gene: .
CDR3nt: TGTGCCAGCAGTTATTCCGGGACACGTACCTACGAGCAGTACTTC
CDR3aa: CASSYSGTRTYEQYF

v_gene: TRBV27
abundance: few
j_gene: TRBJ2-7
d_gene: .
CDR3nt: TGTGCCAGCAGTTTATCTTCAGGGCCCTACGAGCAGTACTTC
CDR3aa: CASSLSSGPYEQYF

v_gene: TRBV19
abundance: .
j_gene: TRBJ2-2
d_gene: .
CDR3nt: TGTGCCTCTCAATTGGACTCTCACACCGGGGAGCTGTTTTTT
CDR3aa: CASQLDSHTGELFF

v_gene: TRBV29-1
abundance: .
j_gene: TRBJ2-1
d_gene: .
CDR3nt: TGCAGCGTTGACAGGGTAGGAGCTCGGAATGAGCAGTTCTTC
CDR3aa: CSVDRVGARNEQFF

v_gene: TRBV5-1
abundance: .
j_gene: TRBJ1-5
d_gene: .
CDR3nt: TGCGCCAGCAGCTTGGACTTTAGCGCCGGAGATAGCAATCAGCCCCAGCATTTT
CDR3aa: CASSLDFSAGDSNQPQHF

v_gene: TRBV5-1
abundance: .
j_gene: TRBJ2-1
d_gene: .
CDR3nt: TGCGCCAGCAGCTTGGGTCCACCGCCTAATAATGAGCAGTTCTTC
CDR3aa: CASSLGPPPNNEQFF

v_gene: TRBV19
abundance: few
j_gene: TRBJ2-1
d_gene: TRBD2
CDR3nt: TGTGCCAGTAGTCTGGGACTAGCGGGAGATTCCTACAATGAGCAGTTCTTC
CDR3aa: CASSLGLAGDSYNEQFF

v_gene: TRBV27
abundance: few
j_gene: TRBJ2-1
d_gene: TRBD2
CDR3nt: TGTGCCAGCAGTTCCACCTTGGGAGGGCCGTACAATGAGCAGTTCTTC
CDR3aa: CASSSTLGGPYNEQFF

v_gene: TRBV5-1
abundance: .
j_gene: TRBJ1-2
d_gene: TRBD1
CDR3nt: TGCGCCAGCAACAGAGGACAGGAGGTCTATGGCTACACCTTC
CDR3aa: CASNRGQEVYGYTF

v_gene: TRBV5-1
abundance: many
j_gene: TRBJ2-1
d_gene: TRBD1
CDR3nt: TGCGCCAGCAGCTTGGGATTTAAGACAGGGAGCTCCTACAATGAGCAGTTCTTC
CDR3aa: CASSLGFKTGSSYNEQFF

v_gene: TRBV7-9
abundance: .
j_gene: TRBJ1-2
d_gene: .
CDR3nt: TGTGCCAGCAGCTCCCCGACAGGCGACTACACCTTC
CDR3aa: CASSSPTGDYTF

v_gene: TRBV2
abundance: .
j_gene: TRBJ1-2
d_gene: TRBD1
CDR3nt: TGTGCCAGCCGGCCGGGACAGGAGTATGGCTACACCTTC
CDR3aa: CASRPGQEYGYTF

v_gene: TRBV27
abundance: few
j_gene: TRBJ1-4
d_gene: TRBD1
CDR3nt: TGTGCCAGCAGTCAACCGGGACAGGGCGATGAAAAACTGTTTTTT
CDR3aa: CASSQPGQGDEKLFF

v_gene: TRBV5-1
abundance: few
j_gene: TRBJ1-5
d_gene: .
CDR3nt: TGCGCCAGCAGCTTTTCAGGGCAGGGTCAGCCCCAGCATTTT
CDR3aa: CASSFSGQGQPQHF

v_gene: TRBV28
abundance: .
j_gene: TRBJ2-1
d_gene: TRBD2
CDR3nt: TGTGCCAGCAGTACCGGGACTAGCGGGAACAATGAGCAGTTCTTC
CDR3aa: CASSTGTSGNNEQFF

v_gene: TRBV7-2
abundance: .
j_gene: TRBJ2-3
d_gene: TRBD1
CDR3nt: TGTGCCAGCAGCCTGGGACAGAGGGTAGATACGCAGTATTTT
CDR3aa: CASSLGQRVDTQYF

v_gene: TRBV7-2
abundance: few
j_gene: TRBJ1-4
d_gene: .
CDR3nt: TGTGCCAGCAGCCGGGGGGGGCAGGGTGAAAAACTGTTTTTT
CDR3aa: CASSRGGQGEKLFF

v_gene: TRBV29-1
abundance: few
j_gene: TRBJ2-7
d_gene: TRBD1
CDR3nt: TGCAGCGTAGGGACAGGGTACGAGCAGTACTTC
CDR3aa: CSVGTGYEQYF

v_gene: TRBV30
abundance: few
j_gene: TRBJ1-5
d_gene: .
CDR3nt: TGTGCCTGGGGAGGGACGGGGAGACAGCATTTT
CDR3aa: CAWGGTGRQHF

v_gene: TRBV2
abundance: .
j_gene: TRBJ2-1
d_gene: TRBD2
CDR3nt: TGTGCCAGCAGGCCGGGACTAGCGGGAAATGAGCAGTTCTTC
CDR3aa: CASRPGLAGNEQFF

v_gene: TRBV28
abundance: .
j_gene: TRBJ2-5
d_gene: TRBD2
CDR3nt: TGTGCCAGCAGTTTATGGGCTAGCGGTTACATGGAGACCCAGTACTTC
CDR3aa: CASSLWASGYMETQYF

v_gene: TRBV9
abundance: .
j_gene: TRBJ2-5
d_gene: .
CDR3nt: TGTGCCAGCAGCGTAGCTACAGGGTCCCTGGGGGAGACCCAGTACTTC
CDR3aa: CASSVATGSLGETQYF

v_gene: TRBV7-3
abundance: few
j_gene: TRBJ1-5
d_gene: .
CDR3nt: TGTGCCAGCTCACTCTCGCGGGGTCAGCCCCAGCATTTT
CDR3aa: CASSLSRGQPQHF

v_gene: TRBV5-6
abundance: .
j_gene: TRBJ2-7
d_gene: TRBD2
CDR3nt: TGTGCCAGCAGCTTAGCATCTAGCGGGAGGACCTACGAGCAGTACTTC
CDR3aa: CASSLASSGRTYEQYF

v_gene: TRBV4-3
abundance: few
j_gene: TRBJ1-3
d_gene: TRBD1
CDR3nt: TGCGCCAGCAGCCACCAACAGGGGGGAACTGGAAACACCATATATTTT
CDR3aa: CASSHQQGGTGNTIYF

v_gene: TRBV7-6
abundance: .
j_gene: TRBJ2-7
d_gene: .
CDR3nt: TGTGCCAGCAGCTTAGAAGGGGTGTTGGGCGAGCAGTACTTC
CDR3aa: CASSLEGVLGEQYF

v_gene: TRBV30
abundance: few
j_gene: TRBJ1-1
d_gene: .
CDR3nt: TGTGCCTGGAGTGTTTCCGCTGAAGCTTTCTTT
CDR3aa: CAWSVSAEAFF